This record concerns one T cell receptor (beta chain) sequence. This sample is drawn from a study of T cells after posttransplantation cyclophosphamide. The CDR3 has 16 amino acids. Trimming removed 1 base from V and 5 bases from J; junction bases left unmatched: 10. CDR1 and CDR2 (germline): KGHSH, LQKENI. Method: immunoSEQ multiplex PCR; TCRdb's copy keeps in-frame clones and lacks some. The table records 30,000 to 40,000 clones without singletons, the ten largest covering 2% to 3%. Sample: PBMCs. J is TRBJ2-7 and V is TRBV18, with TRBD1 identical over 8 bases. This TCR was recovered from a man aged 50 or older in good health, CMV-negative, and a related stem cell transplant donor. The CDR3 coding sequence is TGTGCCAGCTCACCACTTGGGACAGGAGCTACTGACGAGCAGTACTTC. It translates to CASSPLGTGATDEQYF.